This TCR beta chain stems from a study of cytomegalovirus exposure and HLA in healthy donors. Study details: Tens of millions of unique TCRs, all from HLA-typed donors, were included in an early release of the data. For the roughly 400 genotyped donors, 65% to 90% fell within the Caucasian-associated ancestry cluster. The study's findings and limits: It was reportedly the case that the classifier diagnosed cytomegalovirus status with high specificity and sensitivity. Relative to equally common others, HLA-associated TCR beta chains showed greater clonal expansion in a later analysis.

The V end was cut by 0 bases, the J end by 7 bases, with 5 bases between. This CDR3 has 13 residues. The germline V gene has CDR1 SGDLS and CDR2 YYNGEE. PCR used 60 Vbeta primers and 13 Jbeta primers. Sequencing used immunoSEQ multiplex PCR; TCRdb keeps in-frame clones, though not all of them. The sample includes more than 150,000 clones, more than 65% of them seen just once. As to this clone: The antigen remains unidentified. In the same sample, other DNA sequences code for this CDR3.

The rearrangement links TRBV9 to TRBJ1-6; D unclear. Sequenced material: PBMCs. This clonotype originated in a woman under 40 in good health and CMV-seropositive. The chain's CDR3 is CASSVGRNSPLHF. The DNA for the CDR3 is TGTGCCAGCAGCGTAGGTAGAAATTCACCCCTCCACTTT.